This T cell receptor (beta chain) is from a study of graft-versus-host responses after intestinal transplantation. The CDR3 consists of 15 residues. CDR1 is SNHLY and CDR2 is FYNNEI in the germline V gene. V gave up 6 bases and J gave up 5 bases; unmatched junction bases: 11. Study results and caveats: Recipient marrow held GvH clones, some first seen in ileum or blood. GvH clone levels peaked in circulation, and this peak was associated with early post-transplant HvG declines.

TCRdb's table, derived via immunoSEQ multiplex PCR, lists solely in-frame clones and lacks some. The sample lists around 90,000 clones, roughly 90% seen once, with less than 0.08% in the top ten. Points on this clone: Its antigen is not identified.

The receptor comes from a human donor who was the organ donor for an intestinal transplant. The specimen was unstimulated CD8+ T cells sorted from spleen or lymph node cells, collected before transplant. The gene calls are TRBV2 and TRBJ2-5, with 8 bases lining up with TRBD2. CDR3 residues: CASSSGTGGLETQYF. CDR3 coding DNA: TGTGCCAGCAGCTCGGGGACGGGGGGGCTGGAGACCCAGTACTTC.